Detailed here is one T cell receptor (beta chain). Its target is not known. The CDR3 totals 14 residues. Germline values: CDR1 SGHAT, CDR2 FQNNGV. The V end was cut by 0 bases, the J end by 0 bases, with 5 bases between. The sample comes from a study of cytomegalovirus exposure and HLA in healthy donors. Study-wide context: Of all 400 or so donors who were genotyped, 81% belonged to the Caucasian-associated ancestry cluster. Points from the study as a whole: Per published accounts, TCR beta sequences correctly predicted the HLA-A and HLA-B alleles of most subjects.

Both 60 Vbeta primers and 13 Jbeta primers went into the PCR. Generated by immunoSEQ multiplex PCR, the TCRdb table keeps only in-frame clones and is missing some. This sample has about 160,000 clones; roughly 80% occur once, and the top ten carry 7% to 9%. The rearrangement links TRBV11-2 to TRBJ1-2, with unresolved D. The sample was PBMCs. This TCR was recovered from a male donor in good health and CMV-seropositive. CDR3 sequence: CASSLDGPNYGYTF. CDR3 sequence (DNA): TGTGCCAGCAGCTTAGATGGGCCTAACTATGGCTACACCTTC.